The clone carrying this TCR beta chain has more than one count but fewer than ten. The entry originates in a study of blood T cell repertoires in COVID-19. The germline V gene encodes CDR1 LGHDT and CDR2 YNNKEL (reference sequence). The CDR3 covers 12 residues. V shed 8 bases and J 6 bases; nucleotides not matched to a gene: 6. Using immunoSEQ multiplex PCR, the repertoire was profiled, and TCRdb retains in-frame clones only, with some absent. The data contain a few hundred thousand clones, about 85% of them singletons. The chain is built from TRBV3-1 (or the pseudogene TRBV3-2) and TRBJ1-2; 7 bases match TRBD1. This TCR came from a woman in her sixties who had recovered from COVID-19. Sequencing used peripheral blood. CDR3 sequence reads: CASGGQSHGYTF. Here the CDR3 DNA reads TGTGCCAGCGGGGGACAGAGTCATGGCTACACCTTC.